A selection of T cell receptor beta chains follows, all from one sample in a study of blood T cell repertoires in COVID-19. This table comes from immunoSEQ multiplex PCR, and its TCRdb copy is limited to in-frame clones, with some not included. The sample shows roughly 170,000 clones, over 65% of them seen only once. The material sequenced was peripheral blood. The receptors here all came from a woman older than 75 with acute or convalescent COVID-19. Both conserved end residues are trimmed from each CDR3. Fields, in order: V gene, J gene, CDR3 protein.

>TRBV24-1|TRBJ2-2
ATGGATNTGELF
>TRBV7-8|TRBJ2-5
ASSVTVQETQY
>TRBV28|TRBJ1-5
ASSPTGASNQPQH
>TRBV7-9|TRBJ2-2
ASSLNRDYRTGELF
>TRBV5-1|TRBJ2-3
ASSLVPSGTSTDTQY
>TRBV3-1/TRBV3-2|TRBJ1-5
ASSPELGANQPQH
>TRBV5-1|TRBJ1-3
ASSLEFRSGNTIY
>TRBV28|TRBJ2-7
ASGPHYEQY
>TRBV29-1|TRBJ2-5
SVDGGGGLETQY
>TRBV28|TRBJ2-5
ASSLGGGRETQY
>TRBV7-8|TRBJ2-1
ASSSGLAGVNEQF
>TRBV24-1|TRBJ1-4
ATSEGRGTNEKLF
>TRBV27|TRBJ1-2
ASSFFSGQSGGYT
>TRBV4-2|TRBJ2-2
ASQSGRNTGELF
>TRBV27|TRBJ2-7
ASSFALAAGDKNEQY
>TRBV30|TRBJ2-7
AWARGLTYEQY
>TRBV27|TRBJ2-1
ASIPSGSNDNEQF
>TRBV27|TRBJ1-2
ASSTGQTPYGYT
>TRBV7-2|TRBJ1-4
ASTLQGASGEKLF
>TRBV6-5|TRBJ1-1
ASSYGRQGAEAF
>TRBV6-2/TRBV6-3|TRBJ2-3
ASSYGLAGDPDTQY
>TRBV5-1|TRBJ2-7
ASSLARTGDEQY
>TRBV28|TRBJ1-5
ASSQQEQPQH
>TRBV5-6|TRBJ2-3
ASSLDRGDTQY
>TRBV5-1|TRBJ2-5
ASSLTRTVQETQY
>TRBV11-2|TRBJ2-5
ASSQGSAGDGRETQY
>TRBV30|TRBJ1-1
AWSPGAHTEAF
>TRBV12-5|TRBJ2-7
ASGSHRDEQY
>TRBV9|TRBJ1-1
ASSATGYTEAF
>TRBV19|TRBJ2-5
ASSIHGTGGQETQY
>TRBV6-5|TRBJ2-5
ASTTTGDKKTQY
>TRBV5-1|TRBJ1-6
ASSPGTGTDYNSPLH
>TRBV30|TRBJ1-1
AWSADRAPAF
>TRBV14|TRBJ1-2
ASSPYRGRVGYGYT
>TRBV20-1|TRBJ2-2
SASLPAGQGLSGELF
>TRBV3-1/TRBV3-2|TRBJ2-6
ASSRTTGGASGANVLT
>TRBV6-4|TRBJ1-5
ASTPRKGFAGGSQH
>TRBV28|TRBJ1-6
AYRGPGGNNSPLH
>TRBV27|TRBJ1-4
ASSLMTGRTATNEKLF
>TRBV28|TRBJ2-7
ASSTLEGARYEQY
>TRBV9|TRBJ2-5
ASSPRDSQETQY
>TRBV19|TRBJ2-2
ASSLTVSAGELF
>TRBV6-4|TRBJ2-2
ASSKGANTGELF
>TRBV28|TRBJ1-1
ASSPPGEGGSHEAF
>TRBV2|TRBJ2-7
ASSGDRGYGEQY
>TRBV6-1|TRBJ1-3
ASSEMTGGSGNTIY
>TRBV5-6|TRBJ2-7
ASSRGFQHEQY
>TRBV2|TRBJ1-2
ASSADSVNYGYT
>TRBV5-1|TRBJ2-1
ASSVDRVNEQF
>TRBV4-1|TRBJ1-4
ASSHPSPGQGRGDEKLF
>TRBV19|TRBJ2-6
ASSIQRQGSGANVLT
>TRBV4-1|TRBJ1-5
ASSQAGQGVDQPQH
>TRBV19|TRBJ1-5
ASSGTGGNQPQH